Detailed here is one TCR beta chain. Germline CDR1 is SNHLY and CDR2 is FYNNEI. CDR3 size: 21 residues. Trimming cost V 3 bases and J 0 bases; bases outside gene matches: 15. This entry comes from a study of identical twins. There were only healthy Caucasians among the donors. Each CDR3 protein is one row after TCRdb ran MiXCR on the 5' RACE reads. The table records under 1 million distinct CDR3 sequences, 9% to 15% of them present only once. The same sample was also used in a study of yellow fever vaccine responses in identical twins.

This chain joins TRBV2 and TRBJ2-1; 12 bases map to TRBD2. The specimen sequenced was PBMCs. The sequence was collected from a woman between 18 and 30 years old in good health. In nucleotides, the CDR3 is TGTGCCAGCAGTGATCAACCGCCTAGCGGGGGGGATACTAGCTCCTACAATGAGCAGTTCTTC. It yields the protein CASSDQPPSGGDTSSYNEQFF.